The 5 T cell receptor beta chains presented below share a single source sample, sequenced in a study of blood T cell repertoires in COVID-19. The data were produced by immunoSEQ multiplex PCR, yet TCRdb's version contains in-frame clones alone and is incomplete. The table shows about 170,000 clones, with 70% to 90% occurring only once. Sequencing used PBMCs or T cells enriched from blood (not recorded which). The receptors come from a woman in her late teens or twenties who had recovered from COVID-19.

Comments on this clone: A junction boundary mismatches the germline segment, possibly from a read error. The CDR3 spells CASGSPTYKEQFF. The CDR3 nucleotides are TGTGCTAGTGGTTCCCCGACTTACAAGGAGCAGTTCTTC. This sequence joins TRBV12-5 and TRBJ2-1; no clear D. This CDR3 is built from 13 residues. Germline V gene lookup returns CDR1 LGHNT and CDR2 FRNRAP.

This chain links TRBV6-1 with TRBJ2-7, with 9 positions matching TRBD2. CDR3 length: 17 amino acids. Trimming removed 0 bases from V and 2 bases from J; junction bases left unmatched: 8. Germline assignment: CDR1 MNHNS and CDR2 SASEGT. CDR3 DNA: TGTGCCAGCAGTGAAGCGCTATGGCGGGAGGGTGCCTACGAGCAGTACTTC. Translation gives CASSEALWREGAYEQYF.

CDR3 in amino acids: CASIGGNNEQFF. CDR3 nucleotides: TGTGCCAGCATCGGGGGAAACAATGAGCAGTTCTTC. The rearrangement joins TRBV2 to TRBJ2-1, with D tentatively TRBD2 (6 bases). The CDR3 has 12 amino acids. V lost 7 bases, J lost 5 bases, and 9 bases lay in between. CDR1 and CDR2 (germline): SNHLY, FYNNEI.

The chain recombines TRBV7-9 with TRBJ2-2, with a weak D call TRBD1 (5 bases). Germline V gene sequence: CDR1 SEHNR, CDR2 FQNEAQ (reference sequence). V was trimmed by 5 bases and J by 4 bases, leaving 17 bases between them. The CDR3 sequence is 16 residues long. CDR3 coding DNA: TGTGCCAGCAGCCCCAGGGTCCCCTCGAGCACCGGGGAGCTGTTTTTT. It specifies CASSPRVPSSTGELFF.

The J gene is TRBJ2-1, the V gene TRBV7-8; 12 bases fit TRBD2. V dropped 4 bases and J dropped 6; count of bases not matched to a gene: 10. Germline CDR1 is SGHVS and CDR2 is FQNEAQ. The CDR3 runs to 17 residues. The CDR3 DNA is TGTGCCAGCAGCTCTCGTAGGGCTAGCGGGAGGGTCAATGAGCAGTTCTTC. This codes for CASSSRRASGRVNEQFF.